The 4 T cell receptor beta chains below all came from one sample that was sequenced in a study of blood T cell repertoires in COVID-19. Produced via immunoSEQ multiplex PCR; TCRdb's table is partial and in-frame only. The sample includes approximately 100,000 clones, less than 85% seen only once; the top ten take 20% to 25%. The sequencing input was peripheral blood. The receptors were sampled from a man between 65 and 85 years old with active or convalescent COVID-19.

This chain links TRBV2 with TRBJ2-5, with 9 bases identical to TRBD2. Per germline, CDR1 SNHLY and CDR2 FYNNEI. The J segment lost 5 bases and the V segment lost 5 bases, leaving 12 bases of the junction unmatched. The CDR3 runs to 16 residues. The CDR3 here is CASSLGGSGRGETQYF. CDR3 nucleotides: TGTGCCAGCAGTCTCGGGGGTAGCGGGAGAGGGGAGACCCAGTACTTC.

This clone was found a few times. The CDR3 here is CASSTGWETQYF. The DNA of the CDR3 is TGCGCCAGCAGCACCGGTTGGGAGACCCAGTACTTC. The chain links TRBV5-1 to TRBJ2-5; D unclear. V was pared by 4 bases and J by 5 bases, with 9 bases between. This CDR3 has 12 residues. Germline V gives CDR1 SGHRS, CDR2 YFSETQ.

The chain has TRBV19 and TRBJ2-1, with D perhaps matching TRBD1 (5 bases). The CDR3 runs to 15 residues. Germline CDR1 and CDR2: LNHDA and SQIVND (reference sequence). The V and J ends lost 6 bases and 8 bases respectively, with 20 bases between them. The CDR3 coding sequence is TGTGCCAGTAGCGACTTGGGGCTATCGTCAGATGAGCAGTTCTTC. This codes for CASSDLGLSSDEQFF.

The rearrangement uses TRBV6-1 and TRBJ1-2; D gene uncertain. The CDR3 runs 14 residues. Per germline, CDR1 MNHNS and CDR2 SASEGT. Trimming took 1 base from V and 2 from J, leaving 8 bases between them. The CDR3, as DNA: TGTGCCAGCAGTGAAGTTGGGGAGAACTATGGCTACACCTTC. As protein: CASSEVGENYGYTF.